The sequence of this T cell receptor beta chain was determined in a study of early T cells in non-severe SARS-CoV-2 infection. In the study overall: It was bulk RNA from unsorted whole blood that was sequenced, and the chains were unpaired.

The protocol attached unique molecular identifiers to individual cDNA molecules. One entry per CDR3 protein, called by TCRdb with MiXCR from the 5' RACE reads. The sample yields tens of thousands of distinct CDR3 sequences, 12% seen once. The CDR3 runs 13 residues. Germline CDR1 and CDR2: SQVTM and ANQGSEA. V shed 0 bases and J shed 4 bases, with 8 bases lying between them. This clonotype was recorded at least ten times. Its matching antigen is unknown. General study results and limits: VDJdb-based annotation leaned toward anti-spike CD8 responses and missed private and CD4 specificities.

Sequenced: whole blood. The chain carries TRBV29-1 and TRBJ2-3, with D uncertain. This clonotype was sampled from an adult who was a healthcare worker with PCR-confirmed SARS-CoV-2 infection or an uninfected control (not recorded which). Written as DNA, the CDR3 is TGCAGCGTTGAAGATCACGCGGCAGATACGCAGTATTTT. Translation gives CSVEDHAADTQYF.